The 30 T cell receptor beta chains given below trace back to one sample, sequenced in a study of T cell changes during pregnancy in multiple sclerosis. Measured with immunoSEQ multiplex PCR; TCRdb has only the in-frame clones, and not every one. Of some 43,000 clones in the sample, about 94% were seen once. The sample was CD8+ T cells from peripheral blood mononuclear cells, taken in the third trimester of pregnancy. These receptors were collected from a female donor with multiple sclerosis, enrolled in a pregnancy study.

In nucleotides, the CDR3 is TGTGCCAGCAGCTCAACCGGGACAGGGTGGGAAAAACTGTTTTTT. Its protein product is CASSSTGTGWEKLFF. The chain has TRBV7-9 and TRBJ1-4, with TRBD1 matching over 9 bases. In germline, CDR1 is SEHNR, CDR2 FQNEAQ (reference sequence). This CDR3 is built from 15 residues. The ends lost 4 bases at V and 8 bases at J; junction bases unmatched: 8.

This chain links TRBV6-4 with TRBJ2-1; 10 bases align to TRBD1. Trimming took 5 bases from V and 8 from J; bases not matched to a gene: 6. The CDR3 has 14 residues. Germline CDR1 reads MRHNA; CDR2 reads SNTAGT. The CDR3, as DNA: TGTGCCAGCAGTCCGACAGGGGGCTATCATGAGCAGTTCTTC. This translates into CASSPTGGYHEQFF.

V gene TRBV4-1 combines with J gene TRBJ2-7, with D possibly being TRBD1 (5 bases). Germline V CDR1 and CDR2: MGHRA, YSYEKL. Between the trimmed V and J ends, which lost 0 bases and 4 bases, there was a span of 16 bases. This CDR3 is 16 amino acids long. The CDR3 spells CASSQDLTISGYEQYF. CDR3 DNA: TGCGCCAGCAGCCAAGATCTTACGATTTCAGGGTACGAGCAGTACTTC.

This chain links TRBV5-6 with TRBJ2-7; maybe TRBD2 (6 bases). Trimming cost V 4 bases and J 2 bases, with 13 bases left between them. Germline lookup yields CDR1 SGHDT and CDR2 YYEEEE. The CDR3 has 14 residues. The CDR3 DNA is TGTGCCAGCAGCATCCGGGGAGGTACCTACGAGCAGTACTTC. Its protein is CASSIRGGTYEQYF. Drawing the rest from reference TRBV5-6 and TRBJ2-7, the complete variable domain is DAGVTQSPTHLIKTRGQQVTLRCSPKSGHDTVSWYQQALGQGPQFIFQYYEEEERQRGNFPDRFSGHQFPNYSSELNVNALLLGDSALYLCASSIRGGTYEQYFGPGTRLTVT.

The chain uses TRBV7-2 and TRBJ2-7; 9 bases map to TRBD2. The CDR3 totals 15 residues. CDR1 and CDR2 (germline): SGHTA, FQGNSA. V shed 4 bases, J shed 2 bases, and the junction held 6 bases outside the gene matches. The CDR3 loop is CASSYLAGSPYEQYF. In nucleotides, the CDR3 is TGTGCCAGCAGCTACCTAGCGGGGTCGCCCTACGAGCAGTACTTC.

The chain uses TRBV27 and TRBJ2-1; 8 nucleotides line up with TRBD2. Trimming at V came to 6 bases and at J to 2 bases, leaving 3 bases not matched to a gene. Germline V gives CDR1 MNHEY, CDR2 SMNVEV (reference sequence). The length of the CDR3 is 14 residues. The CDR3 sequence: CASSPGLAYNEQFF. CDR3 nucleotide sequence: TGTGCCAGCAGCCCGGGACTAGCCTACAATGAGCAGTTCTTC.

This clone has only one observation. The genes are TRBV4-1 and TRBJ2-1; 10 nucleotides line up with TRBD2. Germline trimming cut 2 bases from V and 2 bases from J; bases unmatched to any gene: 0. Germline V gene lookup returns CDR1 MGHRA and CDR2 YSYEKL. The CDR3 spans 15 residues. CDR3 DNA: TGCGCCAGCAGCCAAACTAGCGGGACCTACAATGAGCAGTTCTTC. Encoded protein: CASSQTSGTYNEQFF.

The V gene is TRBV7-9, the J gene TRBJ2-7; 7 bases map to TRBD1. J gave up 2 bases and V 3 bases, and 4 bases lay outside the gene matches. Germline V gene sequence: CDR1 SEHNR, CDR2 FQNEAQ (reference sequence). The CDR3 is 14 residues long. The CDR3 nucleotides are TGTGCCAGCAGCTTCCGGGACAGTCCCTACGAGCAGTACTTC. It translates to CASSFRDSPYEQYF.

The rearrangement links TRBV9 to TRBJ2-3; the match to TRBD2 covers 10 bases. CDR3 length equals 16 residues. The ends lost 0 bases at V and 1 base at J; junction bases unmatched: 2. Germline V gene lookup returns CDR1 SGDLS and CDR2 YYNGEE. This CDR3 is CASSVDGTSGTDTQYF. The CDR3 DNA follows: TGTGCCAGCAGCGTAGATGGGACTAGCGGCACAGATACGCAGTATTTT.

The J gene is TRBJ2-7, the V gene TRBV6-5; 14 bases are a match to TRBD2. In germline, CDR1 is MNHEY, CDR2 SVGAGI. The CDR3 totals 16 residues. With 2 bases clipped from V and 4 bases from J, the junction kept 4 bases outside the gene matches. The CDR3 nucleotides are TGTGCCAGCAGTTACACTGGGACTAGCGGGAGATACGAGCAGTACTTC. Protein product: CASSYTGTSGRYEQYF.

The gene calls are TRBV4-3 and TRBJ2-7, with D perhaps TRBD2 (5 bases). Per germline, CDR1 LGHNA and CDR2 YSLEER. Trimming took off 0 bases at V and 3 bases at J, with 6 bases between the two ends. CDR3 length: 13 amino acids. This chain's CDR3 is CASSQDSDYEQYF. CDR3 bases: TGCGCCAGCAGCCAAGATAGCGACTACGAGCAGTACTTC.

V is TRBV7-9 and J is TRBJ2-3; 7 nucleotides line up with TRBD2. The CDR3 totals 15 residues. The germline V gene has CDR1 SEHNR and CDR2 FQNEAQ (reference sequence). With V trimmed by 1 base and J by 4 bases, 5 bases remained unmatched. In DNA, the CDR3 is TGTGCCAGCAGCTTAGTAGGGAGGGGCGCAGATACGCAGTATTTT. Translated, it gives CASSLVGRGADTQYF.

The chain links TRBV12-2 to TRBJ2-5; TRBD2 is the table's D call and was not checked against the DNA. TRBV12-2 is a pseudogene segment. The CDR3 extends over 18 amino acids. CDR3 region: CASRLPLSGRRALETQYF. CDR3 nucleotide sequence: TGTGCAAGTCGTCTACCATTATCGGGCAGGCGGGCGTTGGAGACCCAGTACTTC.

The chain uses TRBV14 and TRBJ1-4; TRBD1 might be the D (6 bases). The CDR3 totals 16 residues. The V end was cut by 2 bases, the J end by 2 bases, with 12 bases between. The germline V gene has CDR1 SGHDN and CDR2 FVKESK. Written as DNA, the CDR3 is TGTGCCAGCAGCCAAACCACAGGGTTGACTAATGAAAAACTGTTTTTT. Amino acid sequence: CASSQTTGLTNEKLFF. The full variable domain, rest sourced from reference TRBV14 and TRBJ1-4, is EAGVTQFPSHSVIEKGQTVTLRCDPISGHDNLYWYRRVMGKEIKFLLHFVKESKQDESGMPNNRFLAERTGGTYSTLKVQPAELEDSGVYFCASSQTTGLTNEKLFFGSGTQLSVL.

CDR3 sequence (DNA): TGTGCCAGCAGAATCGGACAGCTGAACACCGGGGAGCTGTTTTTT. This encodes CASRIGQLNTGELFF. V and J are TRBV2 and TRBJ2-2; possible D gene TRBD1, 6 bases. Trimming left V 6 bases short and J 1 base short, with 12 bases between. Per the germline V gene, CDR1 is SNHLY and CDR2 is FYNNEI. The CDR3 has 15 residues.

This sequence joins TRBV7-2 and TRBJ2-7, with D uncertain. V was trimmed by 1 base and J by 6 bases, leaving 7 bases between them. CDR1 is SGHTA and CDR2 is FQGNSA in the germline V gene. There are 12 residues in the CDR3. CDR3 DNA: TGTGCCAGCAGCTTAGGGGTAGCCGAGCAGTACTTC. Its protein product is CASSLGVAEQYF.

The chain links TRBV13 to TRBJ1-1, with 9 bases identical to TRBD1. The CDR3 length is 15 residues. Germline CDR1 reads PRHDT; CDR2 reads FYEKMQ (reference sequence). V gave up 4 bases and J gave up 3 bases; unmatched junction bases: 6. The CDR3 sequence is CASSYQTGGDTEAFF. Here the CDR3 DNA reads TGTGCCAGCAGCTACCAGACAGGGGGGGACACTGAAGCTTTCTTT.

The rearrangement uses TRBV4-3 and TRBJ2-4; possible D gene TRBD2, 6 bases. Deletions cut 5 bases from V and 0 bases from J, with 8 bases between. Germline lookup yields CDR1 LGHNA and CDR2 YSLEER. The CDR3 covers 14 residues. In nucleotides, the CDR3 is TGCGCCAGCAGCGAGCGGGTAGCCAAAAACATTCAGTACTTC. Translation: CASSERVAKNIQYF.

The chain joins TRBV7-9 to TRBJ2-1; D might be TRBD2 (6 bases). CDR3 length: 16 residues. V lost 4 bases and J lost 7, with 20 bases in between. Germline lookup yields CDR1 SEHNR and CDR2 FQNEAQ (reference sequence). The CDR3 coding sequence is TGTGCCAGCAGCTGGTCATTACTAGCCACTGATAATGAGCAGTTCTTC. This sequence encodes CASSWSLLATDNEQFF.

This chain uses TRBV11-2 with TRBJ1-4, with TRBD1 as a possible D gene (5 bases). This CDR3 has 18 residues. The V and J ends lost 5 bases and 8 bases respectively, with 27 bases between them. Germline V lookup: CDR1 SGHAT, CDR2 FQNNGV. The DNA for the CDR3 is TGTGCCAGCAGCCAAGGGCGCGACAGACGATTGGAAGGCGAAAAACTGTTTTTT. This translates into CASSQGRDRRLEGEKLFF. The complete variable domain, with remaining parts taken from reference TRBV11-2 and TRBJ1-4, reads EAGVAQSPRYKIIEKRQSVAFWCNPISGHATLYWYQQILGQGPKLLIQFQNNGVVDDSQLPKDRFSAERLKGVDSTLKIQPAKLEDSAVYLCASSQGRDRRLEGEKLFFGSGTQLSVL.

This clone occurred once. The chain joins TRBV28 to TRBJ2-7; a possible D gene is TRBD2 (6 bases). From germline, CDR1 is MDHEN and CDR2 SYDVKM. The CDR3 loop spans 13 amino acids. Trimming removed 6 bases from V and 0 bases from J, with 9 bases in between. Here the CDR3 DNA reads TGTGCCAGCAGGACCGGGAGCTCCTACGAGCAGTACTTC. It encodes CASRTGSSYEQYF.

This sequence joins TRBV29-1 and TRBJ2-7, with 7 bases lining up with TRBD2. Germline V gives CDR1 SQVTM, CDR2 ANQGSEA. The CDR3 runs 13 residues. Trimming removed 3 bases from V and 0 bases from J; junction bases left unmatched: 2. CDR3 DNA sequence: TGCAGCGTTGAGGGCGGGGGCTCCTACGAGCAGTACTTC. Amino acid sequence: CSVEGGGSYEQYF.

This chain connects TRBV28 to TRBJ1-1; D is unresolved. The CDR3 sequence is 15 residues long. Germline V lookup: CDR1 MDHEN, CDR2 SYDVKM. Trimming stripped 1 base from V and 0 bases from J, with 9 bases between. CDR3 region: CASSLSEHMNTEAFF. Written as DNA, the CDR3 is TGTGCCAGCAGTTTATCCGAACACATGAACACTGAAGCTTTCTTT. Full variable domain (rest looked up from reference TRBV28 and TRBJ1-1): DVKVTQSSRYLVKRTGEKVFLECVQDMDHENMFWYRQDPGLGLRLIYFSYDVKMKEKGDIPEGYSVSREKKERFSLILESASTNQTSMYLCASSLSEHMNTEAFFGQGTRLTVV.

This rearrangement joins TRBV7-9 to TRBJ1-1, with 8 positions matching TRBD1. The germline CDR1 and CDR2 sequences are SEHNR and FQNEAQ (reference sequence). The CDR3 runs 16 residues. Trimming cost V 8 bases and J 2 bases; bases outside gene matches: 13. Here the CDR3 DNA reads TGTGCCAGCGATCGACTTCCGGACAGGGCTAACACTGAAGCTTTCTTT. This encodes CASDRLPDRANTEAFF.

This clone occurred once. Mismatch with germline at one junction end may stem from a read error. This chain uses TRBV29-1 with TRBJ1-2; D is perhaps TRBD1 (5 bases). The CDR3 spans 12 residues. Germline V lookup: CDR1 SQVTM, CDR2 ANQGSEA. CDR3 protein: CSVEVDRGAELF. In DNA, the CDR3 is TGCAGCGTTGAAGTCGATAGGGGCGCCGAACTCTTC.

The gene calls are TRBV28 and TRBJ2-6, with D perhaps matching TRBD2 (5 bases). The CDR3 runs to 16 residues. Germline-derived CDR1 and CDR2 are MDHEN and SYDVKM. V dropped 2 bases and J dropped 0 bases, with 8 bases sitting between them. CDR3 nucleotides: TGTGCCAGCAGTTTACCCGGGATCTCTGGGGCCAACGTCCTGACTTTC. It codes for CASSLPGISGANVLTF.

The CDR3 here is CASSMTGTRGNQPQHF. In nucleotides, the CDR3 is TGTGCCAGCAGCATGACAGGGACCAGGGGCAATCAGCCCCAGCATTTT. The chain links TRBV7-9 to TRBJ1-5, with 7 bases that match TRBD1. This CDR3 is 16 amino acids long. J lost 2 bases, V lost 5 bases, and 9 bases had no gene match. The V gene's germline CDR1 is SEHNR and CDR2 FQNEAQ (reference sequence).

This CDR3 reads CAIKDGSGHNEQFF. DNA for the CDR3: TGTGCCATCAAGGACGGGAGTGGGCACAATGAGCAGTTCTTC. This sequence joins TRBV19 and TRBJ2-1, with D perhaps matching TRBD2 (6 bases). Trimming removed 10 bases from V and 5 bases from J, with 18 bases in between. Germline CDR1 LNHDA, CDR2 SQIVND (reference sequence). This CDR3 has 14 residues.

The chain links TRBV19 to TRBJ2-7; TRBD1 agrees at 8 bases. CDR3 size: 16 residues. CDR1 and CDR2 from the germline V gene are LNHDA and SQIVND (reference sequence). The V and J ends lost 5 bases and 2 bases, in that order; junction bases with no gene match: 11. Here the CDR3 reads CASSSRQGKRPYEQYF. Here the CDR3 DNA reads TGTGCCAGTAGTTCTCGACAGGGGAAACGACCCTACGAGCAGTACTTC.

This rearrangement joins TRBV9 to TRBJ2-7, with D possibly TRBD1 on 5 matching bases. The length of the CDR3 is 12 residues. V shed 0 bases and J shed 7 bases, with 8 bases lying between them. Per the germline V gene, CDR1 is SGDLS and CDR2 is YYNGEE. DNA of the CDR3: TGTGCCAGCAGCGTAGATGGGGCAGAGCAGTACTTC. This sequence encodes CASSVDGAEQYF.